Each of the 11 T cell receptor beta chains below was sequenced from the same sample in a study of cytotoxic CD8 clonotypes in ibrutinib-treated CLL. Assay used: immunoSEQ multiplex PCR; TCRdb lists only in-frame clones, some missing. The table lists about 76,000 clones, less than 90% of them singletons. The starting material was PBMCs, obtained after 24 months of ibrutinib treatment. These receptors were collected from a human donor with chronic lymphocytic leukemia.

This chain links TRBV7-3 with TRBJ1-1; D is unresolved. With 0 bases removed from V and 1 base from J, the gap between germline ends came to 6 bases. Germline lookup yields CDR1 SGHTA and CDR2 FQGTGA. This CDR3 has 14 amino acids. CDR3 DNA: TGTGCCAGCAGCTTAACGGGAGGGAACACTGAAGCTTTCTTT. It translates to CASSLTGGNTEAFF.

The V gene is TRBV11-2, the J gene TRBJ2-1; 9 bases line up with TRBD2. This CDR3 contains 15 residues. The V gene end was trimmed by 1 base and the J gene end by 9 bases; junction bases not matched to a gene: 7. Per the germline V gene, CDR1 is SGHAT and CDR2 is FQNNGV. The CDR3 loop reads CASSLAAGGPGEQFF. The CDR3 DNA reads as TGTGCCAGCAGCTTAGCGGCGGGAGGGCCGGGTGAGCAGTTCTTC.

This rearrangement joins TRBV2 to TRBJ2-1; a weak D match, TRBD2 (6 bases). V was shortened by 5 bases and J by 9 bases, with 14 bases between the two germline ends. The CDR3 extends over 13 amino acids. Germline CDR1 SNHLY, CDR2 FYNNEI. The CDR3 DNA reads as TGTGCCAGCAGTCAGACTCTGGGAGGTGAGCAGTTCTTC. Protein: CASSQTLGGEQFF.

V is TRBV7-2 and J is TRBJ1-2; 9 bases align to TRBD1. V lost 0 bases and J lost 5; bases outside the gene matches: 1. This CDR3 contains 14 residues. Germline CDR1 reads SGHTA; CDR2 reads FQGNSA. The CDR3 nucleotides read TGTGCCAGCAGCTTAGCTGGACAGGGGTATGGCTACACCTTC. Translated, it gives CASSLAGQGYGYTF.

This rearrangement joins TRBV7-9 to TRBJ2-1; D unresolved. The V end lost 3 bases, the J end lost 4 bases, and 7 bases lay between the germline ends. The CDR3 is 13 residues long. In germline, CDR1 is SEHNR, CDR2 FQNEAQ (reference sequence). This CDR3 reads CASSFGDYNEQFF. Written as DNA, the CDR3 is TGTGCCAGCAGCTTTGGGGATTACAATGAGCAGTTCTTC.

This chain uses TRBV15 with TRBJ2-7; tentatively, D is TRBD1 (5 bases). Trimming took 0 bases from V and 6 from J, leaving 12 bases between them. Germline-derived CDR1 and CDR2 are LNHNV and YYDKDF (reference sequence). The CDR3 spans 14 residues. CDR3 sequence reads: CATSRDRGLGEQYF. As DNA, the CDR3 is TGTGCCACCAGCAGAGATAGGGGATTGGGCGAGCAGTACTTC.

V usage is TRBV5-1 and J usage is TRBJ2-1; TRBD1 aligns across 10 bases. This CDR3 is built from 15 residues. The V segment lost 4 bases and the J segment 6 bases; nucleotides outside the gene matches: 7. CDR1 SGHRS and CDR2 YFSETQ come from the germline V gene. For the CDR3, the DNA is TGCGCCAGCAGCACCGGGACAGGGGTAGGCAATGAGCAGTTCTTC. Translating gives CASSTGTGVGNEQFF. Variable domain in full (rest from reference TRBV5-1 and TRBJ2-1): KAGVTQTPRYLIKTRGQQVTLSCSPISGHRSVSWYQQTPGQGLQFLFEYFSETQRNKGNFPGRFSGRQFSNSRSEMNVSTLELGDSALYLCASSTGTGVGNEQFFGPGTRLTVL.

This chain's CDR3 is CASSLELGKYEQYF. CDR3 coding DNA: TGTGCCAGCAGCTTAGAGTTGGGGAAGTACGAGCAGTACTTC. V gene TRBV7-2 combines with J gene TRBJ2-7; D unclear. Trimming stripped 1 base from V and 4 bases from J, with 11 bases between. Germline loops: CDR1 SGHTA, CDR2 FQGNSA. The CDR3 is 14 residues long.

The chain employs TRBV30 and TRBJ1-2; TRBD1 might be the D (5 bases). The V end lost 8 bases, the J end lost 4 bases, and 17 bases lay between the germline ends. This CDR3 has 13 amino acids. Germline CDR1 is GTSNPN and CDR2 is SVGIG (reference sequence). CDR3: CARRSGPTYGYTF. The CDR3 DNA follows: TGTGCCCGAAGATCGGGACCTACCTATGGCTACACCTTC.

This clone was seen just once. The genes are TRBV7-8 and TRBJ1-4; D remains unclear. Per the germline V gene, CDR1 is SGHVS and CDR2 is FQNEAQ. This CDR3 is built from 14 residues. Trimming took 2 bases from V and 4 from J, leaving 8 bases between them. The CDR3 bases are TGTGCCAGCAGCTTAAGGACGGATAATGAAAAACTGTTTTTT. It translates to CASSLRTDNEKLFF.

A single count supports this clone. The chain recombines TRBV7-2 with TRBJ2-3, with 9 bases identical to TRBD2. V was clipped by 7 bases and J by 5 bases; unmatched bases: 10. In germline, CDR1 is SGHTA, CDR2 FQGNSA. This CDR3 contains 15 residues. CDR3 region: CASMWAGGPVDTQYF. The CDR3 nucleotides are TGTGCCAGCATGTGGGCGGGAGGGCCGGTAGATACGCAGTATTTT.